This TCR beta chain was retrieved from a study of blood T cell repertoires in COVID-19. Study context: PBMCs, B-cell-depleted T cells, or T cells were the source of the cDNA or gDNA that made up the material.

The CDR3 runs 17 residues. V shed 11 bases and J shed 1 base, with 24 bases lying between them. Per germline, CDR1 MNHNS and CDR2 SASEGT. The method was immunoSEQ multiplex PCR; TCRdb's version includes in-frame clones alone and lacks a portion of them. The table includes some 120,000 clones, around 83% detected once. The source material was peripheral blood. The V gene is TRBV6-1, the J gene TRBJ1-5, with D perhaps matching TRBD1 (5 bases). The receptor's source is a woman aged 50 to 65 with acute or convalescent COVID-19. CDR3 in amino acids: CASSARGRVMSNQPQHF. In DNA, the CDR3 is TGTGCCTCCAGTGCCCGGGGGAGGGTGATGAGCAATCAGCCCCAGCATTTT.